A selection of T cell receptor beta chains follows, all from one sample in a study of response to subunit inactivated influenza vaccine. MiXCR, applied by TCRdb to the RT-PCR reads, yields one record per CDR3 protein. The table has about 190,000 distinct CDR3 sequences, under 15% seen once. This specimen consisted of CD8+ T cells sorted from PBMCs, obtained 5 to 6 days after vaccination. Receptors originate from a man aged 45-60 years who received an inactivated influenza vaccine. Both conserved end residues are part of each CDR3. D genes are given only for firm matches. The size of a clone is reported for some rows only, either as once, few or many, or as a class for expanded clones.

abundance	len	v_gene	d_gene	j_gene	CDR3nt	CDR3aa
few	19	TRBV5-1	TRBD1	TRBJ2-5	TGCGCCAGCAGCTTACGGACAGGGGGCTACGGGACCCCGTCGGAGACCCAGTACTTC	CASSLRTGGYGTPSETQYF
few	17	TRBV24-1	.	TRBJ2-7	TGTGCCACCAGTGATTTGGACTGGACTGTCGGCCCCTACGAGCAGTACTTC	CATSDLDWTVGPYEQYF
few	17	TRBV20-1	TRBD2	TRBJ2-1	TGCAGTGCTAGACCTCCCCGACTAGCGGGACCTCTCAATGAGCAGTTCTTC	CSARPPRLAGPLNEQFF
.	13	TRBV7-6	.	TRBJ2-7	TGTGCCAGCAGCTTAGAAGTTTGGGACGAGCAGTACTTC	CASSLEVWDEQYF
.	14	TRBV7-6	TRBD1	TRBJ2-7	TGTGCCAGCAGCCTAGGGACAGGGACGGGGGAGCAGTACTTC	CASSLGTGTGEQYF
.	17	TRBV6-5	TRBD2	TRBJ2-5	TGTGCCAGCAGTTACTCGAGTAGCGGGTCATACCAAGAGACCCAGTACTTC	CASSYSSSGSYQETQYF
many	12	TRBV20-1	.	TRBJ2-7	TGCAGTGCTAGAGCTAGGGGCGACGAGCAGTACTTC	CSARARGDEQYF
.	12	TRBV25-1	.	TRBJ2-7	TGTGCCAGCAGCCAGGGAATGGGTGAGCAGTACTTC	CASSQGMGEQYF
.	14	TRBV7-9	.	TRBJ2-1	TGTGCCAGCAGCTTAGTCAGGACAGACAATGAGCAGTTCTTC	CASSLVRTDNEQFF
few	15	TRBV19	TRBD2	TRBJ2-1	TGTGCCAGTAGCGACGAAGGGGCGGGGGTCAATGAGCAGTTCTTC	CASSDEGAGVNEQFF
.	13	TRBV28	TRBD2	TRBJ2-1	TGTGCCAGCAACCAGCGGGAGGACAATGAGCAGTTCTTC	CASNQREDNEQFF
few	16	TRBV5-8	TRBD1	TRBJ1-2	TGTGCCAGCAGCCCGTCAGGGGGGATCCTACGCTATGGCTACACCTTC	CASSPSGGILRYGYTF
.	12	TRBV6-6	.	TRBJ2-7	TGTGCCAGCAGTTACTCGACAATCGAGCAGTACTTC	CASSYSTIEQYF
few	12	TRBV7-8	.	TRBJ2-7	TGTGCCAGCAGCCAGGCCGCCTACGAGCAGTACTTC	CASSQAAYEQYF
many	14	TRBV27	TRBD2	TRBJ2-3	TGTGCCACCAGCGGACTAGCGGGAGCAGATACGCAGTATTTT	CATSGLAGADTQYF
many	13	TRBV24-1	TRBD2	TRBJ2-1	TGTGCCACCAGGGGGGGGACCTACAATGAGCAGTTCTTC	CATRGGTYNEQFF
.	14	TRBV15	TRBD1	TRBJ2-7	TGTGCCACCAGCAGAACAGGGGTGGGCTACGAGCAGTACTTC	CATSRTGVGYEQYF
few	15	TRBV5-5	TRBD1	TRBJ1-2	TGTGCCAGCAGCCCCGGACAGGGGATCAACTATGGCTACACCTTC	CASSPGQGINYGYTF
.	14	TRBV9	.	TRBJ2-1	TGTGCCAGCAGCGCCCCCGGGACCAGGTATGAGCAGTTCTTC	CASSAPGTRYEQFF
.	18	TRBV7-6	.	TRBJ1-2	TGTGCCAGCAGCTTAGTTAGCAGGGGCCGATCCCACCTCTTGGGCTACACCTTC	CASSLVSRGRSHLLGYTF
.	15	TRBV20-1	TRBD2	TRBJ2-7	TGCAGTGCTAGAGGCTCAATAGCGGGCCTCTACGAGCAGTACTTC	CSARGSIAGLYEQYF
few	14	TRBV7-6	.	TRBJ2-3	TGTGCCAGCAGCTTAGACCCGGACGCAGATACGCAGTATTTT	CASSLDPDADTQYF
many	18	TRBV4-1	.	TRBJ2-7	TGCGCCAGCAGCCAACGTCTTTCGGGCGGGGGCCTCTCCTACGAGCAGTACTTC	CASSQRLSGGGLSYEQYF
.	15	TRBV4-2	.	TRBJ2-7	TGTGCCAGCAGCCAAGTCCCGGGACTTCAATACGAGCAGTACTTC	CASSQVPGLQYEQYF
.	15	TRBV6-2/TRBV6-3	.	TRBJ2-1	TGTGCCAGCAGCCCCTCTAGCCGGAGTCTGGATGAGCAGTTCTTC	CASSPSSRSLDEQFF
few	12	TRBV7-8	.	TRBJ2-5	TGTGCCAGCAGCTTCCCCGAGGAGACCCAGTACTTC	CASSFPEETQYF
many	15	TRBV5-1	.	TRBJ1-5	TGCGCCAGCAGCGAGGGACTCCACGAGAATCAGCCCCAGCATTTT	CASSEGLHENQPQHF
few	12	TRBV2	TRBD1	TRBJ2-7	TGTGCCATATACAGGGGGCTCTACGAGCAGTACTTC	CAIYRGLYEQYF
.	14	TRBV4-1	.	TRBJ2-7	TGCGCCAGCAGCCATCGGGGGCAGGGATACGAGCAGTACTTC	CASSHRGQGYEQYF
few	13	TRBV29-1	.	TRBJ1-2	TGCAGCGTTGAATCGACAGTAGCTTATGGCTACACCTTC	CSVESTVAYGYTF
.	14	TRBV6-5	TRBD2	TRBJ2-2	TGTGCCAGCCGCAGCGGGGCCGGGACCGGGGAGCTGTTTTTT	CASRSGAGTGELFF
few	15	TRBV4-3	.	TRBJ2-1	TGCGCCAGCAGCCCGGACTCGGAACCATACAATGAGCAGTTCTTC	CASSPDSEPYNEQFF
.	16	TRBV30	TRBD2	TRBJ2-1	TGTGCCTGGAGTACCATAGCGGGGTCCCGCCTTGATGAGCAGTTCTTC	CAWSTIAGSRLDEQFF
few	11	TRBV6-2/TRBV6-3	.	TRBJ2-1	TGTGCCAGCAGTTACACTAATGAGCAGTTCTTC	CASSYTNEQFF
few	15	TRBV4-2	.	TRBJ1-1	TGTGCCAGCAGCCCATCCGACAGATCCAACACTGAAGCTTTCTTT	CASSPSDRSNTEAFF
many	15	TRBV6-2/TRBV6-3	TRBD1	TRBJ1-5	TGTGCCAGCAGTTCCCAGGGGGGAGTAGACCAGCCCCAGCATTTT	CASSSQGGVDQPQHF
.	19	TRBV20-1	TRBD2	TRBJ2-5	TGCAGTGCTAGAGATAAAAGCGCTGCTAGCGGGAGGCCTCTGGAGACCCAGTACTTC	CSARDKSAASGRPLETQYF
.	15	TRBV5-6	.	TRBJ2-1	TGTGCCAGCAGCGATGGACCAGGGGCCTACTATGAGCAGTTCTTC	CASSDGPGAYYEQFF
.	15	TRBV4-3	.	TRBJ2-1	TGCGCCAGCAGCCAAGGTTCGGGACCCTACAATGAGCAGTTCTTC	CASSQGSGPYNEQFF
many	17	TRBV19	TRBD1	TRBJ2-7	TGTGCCAGTAGTATCGCCGGGACAGAGGGGGATTCCTACGAGCAGTACTTC	CASSIAGTEGDSYEQYF
.	18	TRBV27	.	TRBJ1-5	TGTGCCAGCAGTTTATTGGGTGGAGTGGGTTTAAGCAATCAGCCCCAGCATTTT	CASSLLGGVGLSNQPQHF
.	12	TRBV29-1	.	TRBJ2-7	TGCAGCGTTACTGTGGCAGGTCACGAGCAGTACTTC	CSVTVAGHEQYF
.	14	TRBV29-1	.	TRBJ2-6	TGCAGCGTTGAGTCGGGCTCTGGGGCCAACGTCCTGACTTTC	CSVESGSGANVLTF
many	17	TRBV4-3	.	TRBJ2-6	TGCGCCAGCAGCCAGCCGGCCGGGGCCACTGGGGCCAACGTCCTGACTTTC	CASSQPAGATGANVLTF
.	18	TRBV11-1	.	TRBJ1-5	TGTGCCAGCAGTTCTACAAAATATTCGACCGCGGCAAATCAGCCCCAGCATTTT	CASSSTKYSTAANQPQHF
.	16	TRBV11-2	.	TRBJ2-5	TGTGCCAGCAGCTTAGGGTCTCGGGGTGTGGGGGAGACCCAGTACTTC	CASSLGSRGVGETQYF
few	16	TRBV18	.	TRBJ2-2	TGTGCCAGCTCACCACGTCCGGGGGCCAGCACCGGGGAGCTGTTTTTT	CASSPRPGASTGELFF
.	12	TRBV12-3/TRBV12-4	.	TRBJ2-5	TGTGCCAGCAGTTCAAAAGGGGATACCCAGTACTTC	CASSSKGDTQYF
many	16	TRBV5-1	TRBD1	TRBJ2-7	TGCGCCAGCAGCTTGGGCGGACAGGTTACTACTTACGAGCAGTACTTC	CASSLGGQVTTYEQYF
many	14	TRBV5-6	.	TRBJ2-7	TGTGCCAGCAGCCTCTGGGACAACACCTACGAGCAGTACTTC	CASSLWDNTYEQYF
.	13	TRBV11-2	.	TRBJ2-7	TGTGCCAGCAGCTTTCGAGGATTGGACGAGCAGTACTTC	CASSFRGLDEQYF
.	12	TRBV25-1	TRBD1	TRBJ2-2	TGTGCCAGCGGCAGGGGGCCCGGGGAGCTGTTTTTT	CASGRGPGELFF
.	13	TRBV30	.	TRBJ2-3	TGTGCCTGGAGTGTAGTAGTAACAGATACGCAGTATTTT	CAWSVVVTDTQYF
few	13	TRBV12-3/TRBV12-4	.	TRBJ2-7	TGTGCCAGCAGTTTAGGGTTGACCTACGAGCAGTACTTC	CASSLGLTYEQYF
.	18	TRBV11-2	.	TRBJ2-4	TGTGCCAGCAGCTTAATCATAGTGTCCCTCGGAGCCAAAAACATTCAGTACTTC	CASSLIIVSLGAKNIQYF
.	15	TRBV7-9	.	TRBJ1-3	TGTGCCAGCAGCTCCCGGGAGGGGCAGCGAAACACCATATATTTT	CASSSREGQRNTIYF
many	11	TRBV29-1	TRBD2	TRBJ2-3	TGCAGCGTTGACGGGGGGGATACGCAGTATTTT	CSVDGGDTQYF
.	15	TRBV5-1	.	TRBJ2-3	TGCGCCAGCAGCGAAGGACAGTCTAGCACAGATACGCAGTATTTT	CASSEGQSSTDTQYF
.	15	TRBV7-9	.	TRBJ2-7	TGTGCCAGCAGCTTAGAGGGTGGGTACGCCTACGAGCAGTACTTC	CASSLEGGYAYEQYF